This TCR beta chain is from a study of cytomegalovirus exposure and HLA in healthy donors. V dropped 5 bases and J dropped 4 bases, with 9 bases sitting between them. The CDR3 has 13 residues. The germline V gene has CDR1 SGHNT and CDR2 YENEEA. Regarding this clone: No antigen is known for it.

The PCR used 60 Vbeta and 13 Jbeta primers. Authors' methods: A later analysis counted 80 million or so unique TCR beta chains, some 11 million shared. Clones were sequenced by immunoSEQ multiplex PCR, and TCRdb holds only the in-frame ones, with some missing. V and J calls and clone size come straight from that table; D and trimming were deduced from the DNA. Of 150,000 to 200,000 clones in the sample, about 12% are singletons; the top ten hold about 7.8%. The study, taken as a whole, reports: As confirmed in vitro, a few CMV-associated chains were specific for CMV antigens. In a later analysis, V- and J-gene trimming of beta chains associated with a DCLRE1C missense variant, replicated independently.

The clonotype was recovered from a man aged 50 to 60 in good health and CMV-seropositive. V is TRBV11-3 and J is TRBJ1-5, with D perhaps TRBD1 (6 bases). The specimen was PBMCs. CDR3 region: CASSPDSNQPQHF. The CDR3 DNA follows: TGTGCCAGCAGCCCGGACAGTAATCAGCCCCAGCATTTT.